The 16 T cell receptor beta chains listed next were all sequenced from one sample in a study of cytomegalovirus exposure and HLA in healthy donors. The PCR made use of 60 Vbeta and 13 Jbeta primers. Assay: immunoSEQ multiplex PCR; the TCRdb copy retains only in-frame clones and omits some. In total, the table holds roughly 41,000 clones. The sequencing sample was made of PBMCs. Receptor source: a woman aged 40-49 years in good health and CMV-seronegative.

The chain links TRBV28 to TRBJ1-1; perhaps TRBD1 as D (5 bases). The CDR3 has 15 residues. Per germline, CDR1 MDHEN and CDR2 SYDVKM. Trimming stripped 1 base from V and 7 bases from J, with 16 bases between. The CDR3 sequence: CASSLSPRGRDEAFF. CDR3 coding DNA: TGTGCCAGCAGTTTATCACCCCGGGGGAGGGATGAAGCTTTCTTT.

The genes are TRBV28 and TRBJ2-7; perhaps TRBD2 as D (6 bases). The V and J ends lost 4 bases and 1 base respectively, with 17 bases between them. Germline assignment: CDR1 MDHEN and CDR2 SYDVKM. The CDR3 extends over 16 amino acids. CDR3 loop: CASSWTTRDASYEQYF. In nucleotides, the CDR3 is TGTGCCAGCAGTTGGACTACGAGGGACGCTTCCTACGAGCAGTACTTC.

The rearrangement uses TRBV6-6 and TRBJ1-4; D perhaps matches TRBD1 (5 bases). CDR1 and CDR2 from the germline V gene are MNHNY and SVGAGI (reference sequence). The CDR3 contains 14 residues. Trimming removed 4 bases from V and 7 bases from J, with 13 bases in between. This chain's CDR3 is CASSSPTEGEKLFF. The DNA of the CDR3 is TGTGCCAGCAGTTCACCGACAGAAGGTGAAAAACTGTTTTTT.

The rearrangement links TRBV27 to TRBJ1-1; D gene ambiguous. V was clipped by 4 bases and J by 1 base, with 7 bases between them. This CDR3 comprises 13 residues. Germline V gene lookup returns CDR1 MNHEY and CDR2 SMNVEV (reference sequence). CDR3 in amino acids: CASSSRGNTEAFF. The DNA of the CDR3 is TGTGCCAGCAGTTCCCGGGGGAACACTGAAGCTTTCTTT.

V usage is TRBV7-9 and J usage is TRBJ2-7, with 7 bases fitting TRBD1. The trim removed 3 bases at V and 0 bases at J, leaving 2 bases unmatched. The CDR3 covers 14 residues. CDR1 is SEHNR and CDR2 is FQNEAQ in the germline V gene (reference sequence). CDR3 in amino acids: CASSLQGVSYEQYF. The DNA of the CDR3 is TGTGCCAGCAGCTTGCAGGGGGTCTCCTACGAGCAGTACTTC. Variable domain in full (rest from reference TRBV7-9 and TRBJ2-7): DTGVSQNPRHKITKRGQNVTFRCDPISEHNRLYWYRQTLGQGPEFLTYFQNEAQLEKSRLLSDRFSAERPKGSFSTLEIQRTEQGDSAMYLCASSLQGVSYEQYFGPGTRLTVT.

This chain links TRBV28 with TRBJ2-1; TRBD2 aligns across 9 bases. J gave up 8 bases and V 6 bases, and 14 bases lay outside the gene matches. CDR1 is MDHEN and CDR2 is SYDVKM in the germline V gene. CDR3 length: 16 residues. CDR3 loop: CASSPLSGSFNDEQFF. The CDR3 DNA reads TGTGCCAGCAGCCCCCTTAGCGGGAGTTTTAACGATGAGCAGTTCTTC.

The chain has TRBV7-5 and TRBJ2-7; the table gives TRBD1 as D, unverified against the DNA. TRBV7-5 is a pseudogene segment. CDR3 length: 12 residues. CDR3 DNA sequence: TGTGCCAGAAGTCCGCAGGGTTACGAGCAGTACTTC. It specifies CARSPQGYEQYF.

The chain recombines TRBV18 with TRBJ1-5, with 8 bases aligning to TRBD1. Germline V lookup: CDR1 KGHSH, CDR2 LQKENI. V dropped 3 bases and J dropped 6; count of bases not matched to a gene: 4. The CDR3 extends over 14 amino acids. CDR3 DNA: TGTGCCAGCTCACCCTCGACAGGGGCTCAGCCCCAGCATTTT. Its protein is CASSPSTGAQPQHF. Filled out from reference TRBV18 and TRBJ1-5, the complete variable domain reads NAGVMQNPRHLVRRRGQEARLRCSPMKGHSHVYWYRQLPEEGLKFMVYLQKENIIDESGMPKERFSAEFPKEGPSILRIQQVVRGDSAAYFCASSPSTGAQPQHFGDGTRLSIL.

V and J are TRBV4-3 and TRBJ2-5; 7 bases line up with TRBD2. This CDR3 has 14 amino acids. V dropped 1 base and J dropped 2; count of bases not matched to a gene: 1. Germline V gene data show CDR1 as LGHNA and CDR2 as YSLEER. DNA of the CDR3: TGCGCCAGCAGCCAAGGACTAGCACAAGAGACCCAGTACTTC. Its translation is CASSQGLAQETQYF.

The chain carries TRBV7-9 and TRBJ1-2; D not certain. The CDR3 extends over 14 amino acids. Trimming removed 1 base at V and 4 bases at J, with 10 bases between. CDR1 and CDR2 from the germline V gene are SEHNR and FQNEAQ (reference sequence). CDR3 in DNA: TGTGCCAGCAGCTTAGTGGGCCGCTTCTATGGCTACACCTTC. It translates to CASSLVGRFYGYTF.

The chain is built from TRBV10-1 and TRBJ2-1; possibly TRBD2 for D (6 bases). Trimming took 2 bases from V and 0 from J, leaving 11 bases between them. The CDR3 consists of 16 residues. CDR1 and CDR2 from the germline V gene are WNHNN and SYGVQD (reference sequence). The CDR3 DNA reads TGCGCCAGCAGTGAGCAGCGGGCCCCCTCCTACAATGAGCAGTTCTTC. As protein: CASSEQRAPSYNEQFF.

The chain is built from TRBV2 and TRBJ2-7; TRBD2 aligns across 9 bases. The V gene end was trimmed by 4 bases and the J gene end by 5 bases; junction bases not matched to a gene: 6. CDR1 and CDR2 from the germline V gene are SNHLY and FYNNEI. The CDR3 is 14 amino acids. DNA of the CDR3: TGTGCCAGCAGTGCCGCACTAGCGGGTAACGAGCAGTACTTC. Translated: CASSAALAGNEQYF.

This rearrangement joins TRBV28 to TRBJ2-2; D is perhaps TRBD1 (5 bases). Per the germline V gene, CDR1 is MDHEN and CDR2 is SYDVKM. The V end lost 6 bases, the J end lost 1 base, and 9 bases lay between the germline ends. The CDR3 spans 14 residues. CDR3 region: CASSRGQNTGELFF. CDR3 nucleotides: TGTGCCAGCAGCCGAGGACAGAACACCGGGGAGCTGTTTTTT.

The CDR3 nucleotides read TGTGCCAGCAGCTACGGGACTAGCGCAGAGACCCAGTACTTC. This codes for CASSYGTSAETQYF. This chain joins TRBV5-4 and TRBJ2-5; 10 bases agree with TRBD2. Germline V CDR1 and CDR2: SGHNT, YYREEE (reference sequence). V was clipped by 3 bases and J by 4 bases; unmatched bases: 3. This CDR3 is 14 amino acids long.

V and J are TRBV4-1 and TRBJ1-2, with D perhaps TRBD1 (6 bases). With 0 bases removed from V and 7 bases from J, the gap between germline ends came to 15 bases. The germline V gene has CDR1 MGHRA and CDR2 YSYEKL. The CDR3 is 15 residues long. CDR3 region: CASSQDGSGAGGYTF. The CDR3 DNA reads as TGCGCCAGCAGCCAAGATGGGTCAGGGGCCGGTGGCTACACCTTC.

The V and J genes are TRBV7-9 and TRBJ2-3, with 7 bases that match TRBD2. The CDR3 contains 16 residues. The V and J ends lost 0 bases and 1 base, in that order; junction bases with no gene match: 4. Germline CDR1 is SEHNR and CDR2 is FQNEAQ (reference sequence). In DNA, the CDR3 is TGTGCCAGCAGCTTAGCGCGAGCGGGGCGCACAGATACGCAGTATTTT. Translating it yields CASSLARAGRTDTQYF.